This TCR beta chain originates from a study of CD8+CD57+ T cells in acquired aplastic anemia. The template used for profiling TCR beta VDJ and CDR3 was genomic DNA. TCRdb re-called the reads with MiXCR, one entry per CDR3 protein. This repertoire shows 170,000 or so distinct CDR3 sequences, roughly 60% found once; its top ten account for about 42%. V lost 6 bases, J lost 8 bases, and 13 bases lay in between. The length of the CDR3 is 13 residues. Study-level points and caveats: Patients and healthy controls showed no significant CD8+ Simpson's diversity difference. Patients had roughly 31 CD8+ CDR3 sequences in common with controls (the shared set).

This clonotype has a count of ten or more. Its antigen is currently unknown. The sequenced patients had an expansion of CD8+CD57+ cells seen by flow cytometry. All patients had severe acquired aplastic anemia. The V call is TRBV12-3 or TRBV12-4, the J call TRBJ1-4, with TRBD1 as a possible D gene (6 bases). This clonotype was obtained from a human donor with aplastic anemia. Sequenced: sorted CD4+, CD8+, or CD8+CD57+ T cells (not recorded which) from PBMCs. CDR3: CASSRGVGEKLFF. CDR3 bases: TGTGCCAGCAGCAGGGGAGTAGGGGAAAAACTGTTTTTT.